This entry is about one T cell receptor (beta chain). No antigen is known for it. The time point denotes: cycle 4 day 1 (C4D1), after five to seven weeks of nivolumab. There was relapse after autologous stem cell transplantation in every patient, and there was variation in brentuximab vedotin exposure. V shed 6 bases, J shed 5 bases, and the junction held 6 bases outside the gene matches. This CDR3 has 14 residues. CDR1 and CDR2 from the germline V gene are MNHNY and SVGAGI (reference sequence). The table came from immunoSEQ multiplex PCR; TCRdb's copy has only in-frame clones and leaves some out. The profile shows about 32,000 clones, about four fifths of them singletons. The data belong to a study of PD-1 blockade in classical Hodgkin lymphoma. Overall study findings and caveats: Healthy donors were reported to have higher baseline TCR diversity than newly diagnosed patients. By C4D1 there was a significant rise in CD4+ TCR diversity but not in CD8+ TCR diversity.

This clonotype was obtained from a human donor with classical Hodgkin lymphoma. Sample: peripheral blood mononuclear cells (PBMCs), taken before the fourth cycle of nivolumab. The chain combines TRBV6-6 with TRBJ1-1, with 10 positions matching TRBD1. The CDR3 spells CASRDRGRITEAFF. The CDR3 DNA reads as TGTGCCAGCAGGGACAGGGGGAGGATTACTGAAGCTTTCTTT.